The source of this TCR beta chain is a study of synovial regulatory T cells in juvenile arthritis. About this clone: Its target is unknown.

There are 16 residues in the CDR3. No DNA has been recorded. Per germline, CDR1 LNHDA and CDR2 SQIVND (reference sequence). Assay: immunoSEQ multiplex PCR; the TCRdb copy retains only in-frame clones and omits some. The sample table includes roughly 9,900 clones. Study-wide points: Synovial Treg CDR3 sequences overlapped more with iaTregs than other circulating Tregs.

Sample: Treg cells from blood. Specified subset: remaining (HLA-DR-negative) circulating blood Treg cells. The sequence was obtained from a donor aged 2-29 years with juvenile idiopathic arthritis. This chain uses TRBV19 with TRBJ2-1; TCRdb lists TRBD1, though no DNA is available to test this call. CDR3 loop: CASSIDRTGPFNEQFF. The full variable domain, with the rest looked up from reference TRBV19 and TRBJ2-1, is DGGITQSPKYLFRKEGQNVTLSCEQNLNHDAMYWYRQDPGQGLRLIYYSQIVNDFQKGDIAEGYSVSREKKESFPLTVTSAQKNPTAFYLCASSIDRTGPFNEQFFGPGTRLTVL.